This TCR beta chain was observed in a study of CD8 T cells in ankylosing spondylitis (dated by TCRdb to 2016 to 2017). Looking at the study overall: The study set out to find disease-linked TCR variants by profiling T cell receptor beta repertoires in ankylosing spondylitis patients and healthy donors. The full study cohort was made up of over 20 ankylosing spondylitis patients and 108 healthy donors. Samples of peripheral blood were taken, and for ankylosing spondylitis patients, synovial fluid was collected as well. Paper-wide results and their limitations: In peripheral blood, the disease-linked clones were found at relatively low frequencies and had a CD8+ phenotype. Blood from ankylosing spondylitis patients appeared to be characterized by a TCR beta motif composed of under 10 highly homologous amino acid variants. Some motif variants had previously been reported in the synovial fluid and blood of reactive arthritis patients, which suggests shared mechanisms of disease initiation. Significant enrichment of the disease-linked clones was reported in matched synovial fluid samples from ankylosing spondylitis patients.

The instrument was an Illumina HiSeq 2500. Quantitative 5'-RACE with molecular barcodes was used to prepare TCR beta libraries. Concerning the study's data processing: Disease-linked TCR variants were identified with a new computational method built on a probabilistic model of VDJ rearrangement. TCRdb cleaned the public reads at Q25 with fastp, built clones with MiXCR and kept in-frame beta chains. All rows with the same CDR3 protein become a single entry with the most common DNA and genes. The V and J calls come from TCRdb's annotation, not from the publication. The sample contains 450,000 or so distinct CDR3 sequences, around 26% of them found a single time. The ten largest clonotypes hold roughly 1% of the sample. The junction carries 15 bases between V and J, which are trimmed by 4 bases and 4 bases respectively. The germline V gene provides CDR1 MGHRA and CDR2 YSYEKL. The CDR3, cysteine through phenylalanine, is 15 amino acids long. CDR3 DNA is the only sequence kept; it has 45 bases, read in frame from the first base.

This clonotype was seen ten or more times. Its binding antigen is unknown. Within one base of it there is no much larger clone, and no base qualities were kept. This receptor was identified in a male donor with ankylosing spondylitis. The sequenced sample was blood, either unsorted or a sorted T cell fraction (not recorded which). Recombination linked TRBV4-1 to TRBJ2-3; the D segment cannot be called with confidence. The sequenced DNA is TGCGCCAGCAGCCTTTCTAGTTTCGCCCCAGATACGCAGTATTTT. Its protein product is CASSLSSFAPDTQYF.